These T cell receptor beta chains were read from a single sample in a study of beta chain features in type 1 diabetes. Clones were read by immunoSEQ multiplex PCR, and TCRdb kept only the in-frame ones, dropping some. This table has 900,000 or so clones, around a sixth appearing once. Sample: naive CD4+ T cells from blood. All receptors derive from a woman under 30 in good health. Both conserved end residues are part of each CDR3. The size field is filled for only some rows; it gives once, few, many or a size class.

V gene	clone size	J gene	CDR3 protein
TRBV29-1	.	TRBJ2-3	CSVRAGNTDTQYF
TRBV10-3	.	TRBJ2-3	CAISEWGQGSTDTQYF
TRBV4-3	.	TRBJ2-1	CASSQAAGGPYNEQFF
TRBV11-2	.	TRBJ2-3	CASSLVGIARGADTQYF
TRBV6-5	few	TRBJ2-3	CASSYSVASTDTQYF
TRBV7-9	few	TRBJ1-2	CASSFSANSKSYTF
TRBV11-2	.	TRBJ2-2	CASSLFSGGNTGELFF
TRBV6-5	.	TRBJ1-5	CASSSAGYAQPQHF
TRBV11-2	.	TRBJ1-1	CASSLALTSTEAFF
TRBV7-3	.	TRBJ2-3	CASSKQGSLDTQYF
TRBV5-1	.	TRBJ1-2	CASSLVKGNYGYTF
TRBV14	few	TRBJ1-1	CASSPRGGLAEAFF
TRBV7-9	.	TRBJ2-2	CASSPTWTAGATGELFF
TRBV5-6	.	TRBJ2-5	CASSLRAFPETQYF
TRBV6-1	few	TRBJ2-1	CASTDAYNEQFF
TRBV6-1	.	TRBJ2-4	CASSELVGADTKNIQYF
TRBV25-1	few	TRBJ2-1	CASSDTPTSGRGDEQFF
TRBV11-2	.	TRBJ2-7	CASSHGHEQYF
TRBV28	once	TRBJ2-1	CASRRAGDYNEQFF
TRBV5-1	few	TRBJ1-5	CASSLEGGNQPQHF
TRBV10-3	.	TRBJ2-3	CAISDRTDTQYF
TRBV18	.	TRBJ1-1	CASSPQVRDTEAFF
TRBV7-2	.	TRBJ2-7	CASSLLFSDSYEQYF
TRBV5-6	few	TRBJ1-1	CASSLDRTGAFF
TRBV28	few	TRBJ2-3	CASRSPGSSTDTQYF
TRBV7-9	.	TRBJ2-6	CASSRVISGANVLTF
TRBV2	.	TRBJ1-1	CASRIGTMNTEAFF
TRBV28	.	TRBJ2-1	CASSPFGMLRDNEQFF
TRBV6-1	few	TRBJ1-2	CASSEVRHYGYTF
TRBV18	.	TRBJ1-3	CASSPDPLGGNTIYF
TRBV5-1	few	TRBJ2-2	CASSFRSGPMAGELFF
TRBV7-9	.	TRBJ2-5	CASSKGRILLAGSQETQYF
TRBV4-2	.	TRBJ2-6	CASSVLAGTSGANVLTF
TRBV5-1	.	TRBJ2-3	CASSSGLAAQYF
TRBV4-2	few	TRBJ2-3	CASSPVAGGGGTDTQYF
TRBV19	.	TRBJ1-3	CASSIARIGNTIYF
TRBV7-9	.	TRBJ1-5	CASSPEPGHPDQPQHF
TRBV2	few	TRBJ2-5	CASSEHETQYF
TRBV18	.	TRBJ2-7	CASSPTGLGFGYEQYF
TRBV18	few	TRBJ2-6	CASSPQRVRGSGANVLTF
TRBV7-8	.	TRBJ2-3	CASSVGPEQYF
TRBV29-1	few	TRBJ2-1	CSVDKGGYNEQFF
TRBV19	few	TRBJ2-7	CASSPLTGGSYEQYF
TRBV7-2	.	TRBJ2-7	CASSPTGAEPRPYEQYF
TRBV11-2	few	TRBJ2-3	CASSPGPSGASSTDTQYF
TRBV5-4	.	TRBJ2-4	CASSLGPGQGKNIQYF
TRBV2	.	TRBJ2-2	CASSEQGNTGELFF
TRBV5-4	.	TRBJ2-6	CASSYGQGFYAGANVLTF
TRBV11-2	.	TRBJ2-5	CASSGAGAPRETQYF
TRBV5-1	few	TRBJ1-4	CASSLVGEKLFF